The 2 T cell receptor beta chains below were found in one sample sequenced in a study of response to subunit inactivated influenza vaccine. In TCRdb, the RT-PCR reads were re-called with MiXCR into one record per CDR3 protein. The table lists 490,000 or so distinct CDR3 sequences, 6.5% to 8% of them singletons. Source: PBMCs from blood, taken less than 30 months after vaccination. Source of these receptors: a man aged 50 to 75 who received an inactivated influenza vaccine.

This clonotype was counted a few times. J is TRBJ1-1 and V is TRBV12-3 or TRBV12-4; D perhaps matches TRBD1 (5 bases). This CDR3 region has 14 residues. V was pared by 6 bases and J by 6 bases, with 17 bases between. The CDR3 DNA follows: TGTGCCAGCAGCCCGGGACTCCCGGGATCTGAAGCTTTCTTT. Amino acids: CASSPGLPGSEAFF.

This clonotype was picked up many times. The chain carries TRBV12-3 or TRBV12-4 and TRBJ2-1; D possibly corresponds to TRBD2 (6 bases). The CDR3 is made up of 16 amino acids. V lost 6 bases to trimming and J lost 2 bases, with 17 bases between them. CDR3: CASSRRTSGPYNEQFF. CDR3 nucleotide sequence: TGTGCCAGCAGCCGGCGGACCAGCGGGCCCTACAATGAGCAGTTCTTC.